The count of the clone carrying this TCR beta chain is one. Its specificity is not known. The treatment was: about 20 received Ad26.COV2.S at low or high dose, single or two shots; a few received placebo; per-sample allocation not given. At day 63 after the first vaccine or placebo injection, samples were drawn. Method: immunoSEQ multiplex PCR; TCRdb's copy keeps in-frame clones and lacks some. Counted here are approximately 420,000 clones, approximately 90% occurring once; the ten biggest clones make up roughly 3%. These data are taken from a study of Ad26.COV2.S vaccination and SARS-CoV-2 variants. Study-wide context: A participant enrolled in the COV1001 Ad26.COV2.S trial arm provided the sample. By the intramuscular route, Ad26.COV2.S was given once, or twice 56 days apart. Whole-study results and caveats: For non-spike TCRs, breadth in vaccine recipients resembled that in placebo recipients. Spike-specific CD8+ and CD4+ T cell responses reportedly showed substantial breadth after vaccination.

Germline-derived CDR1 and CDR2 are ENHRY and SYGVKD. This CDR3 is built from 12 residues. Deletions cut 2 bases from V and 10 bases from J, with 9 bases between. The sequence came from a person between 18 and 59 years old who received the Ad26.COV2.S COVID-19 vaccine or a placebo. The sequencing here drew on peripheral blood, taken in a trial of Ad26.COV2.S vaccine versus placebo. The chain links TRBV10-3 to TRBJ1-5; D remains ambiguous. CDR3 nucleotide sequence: TGTGCCATCAGTGAGGAAGTCTACCCCCAGCATTTT. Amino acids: CAISEEVYPQHF.